This T cell receptor beta chain stems from a study of blood T cell repertoires in COVID-19. Original processing notes: Estimation of nucleated cell counts was performed using reference gene primer amplification. The data were produced by immunoSEQ multiplex PCR, yet TCRdb's version contains in-frame clones alone and is incomplete. V and J calls and clone size are as listed in that table; D and trimming were resolved from the DNA. The sample has 450,000 to 500,000 clones; approximately 85% are singletons. Trimming removed 0 bases at V and 2 bases at J, with 8 bases between. Germline CDR1 is SGHRS and CDR2 is YFSETQ. The CDR3 has 14 amino acids.

The sample consisted of peripheral blood. The chain recombines TRBV5-1 with TRBJ2-5; D ambiguous. The receptor was isolated from a human donor in a cohort sampled during active COVID-19. CDR3 in amino acids: CASSLVGGQETQYF. In DNA, the CDR3 is TGCGCCAGCAGCTTGGTTGGCGGTCAAGAGACCCAGTACTTC.